A single sample is the source of the 17 T cell receptor beta chains below, sequenced in a study of blood T cell repertoires in COVID-19 (dated by TCRdb to about 2020). The library came from the immunoSEQ multiplex PCR assay. Drawn from immuneACCESS, this table holds only the in-frame rearrangements with V and J called that TCRdb kept. Clones are partly lost; checked studies trace under half to an unresolved V gene and leave the rest unexplained. The sample table shows about 300,000 clones, and 87% are seen once. The ten largest clones represent under 6.5% of the sample. Sequencing was done on a sample of PBMCs or T cells enriched from blood (not recorded which). These receptors originate from a woman in her twenties or thirties who had recovered from COVID-19.

In DNA, the CDR3 is TGTGCCACCGGAGGGACTAGCGCGGGATTTGGGCAGTATTTT. Translating gives CATGGTSAGFGQYF. V usage is TRBV6-5 and J usage is TRBJ2-3, with TRBD2 matching 10 bases. V was pared by 10 bases and J by 11 bases, with 15 bases of the junction left unmatched. CDR1 is MNHEY and CDR2 is SVGAGI in the germline V gene. CDR3 length: 14 amino acids.

V usage is TRBV7-9 and J usage is TRBJ2-1, with 9 positions matching TRBD1. CDR3 length equals 15 residues. Looked up from germline, CDR1 is SEHNR and CDR2 is FQNEAQ (reference sequence). Trimming removed 5 bases from V and 4 bases from J; junction bases left unmatched: 6. CDR3 protein: CASSPRDRVYNEQFF. In DNA form, the CDR3 reads TGTGCCAGCAGCCCCCGGGACAGGGTTTACAATGAGCAGTTCTTC.

The gene calls are TRBV12-3 or TRBV12-4 and TRBJ1-2; possible D gene TRBD1, 5 bases. Trimming stripped 3 bases from V and 4 bases from J, with 6 bases between. The CDR3 contains 12 residues. As DNA, the CDR3 is TGTGCCAGCAGTTTTCAGGGCTATGGCTACACCTTC. Translating gives CASSFQGYGYTF.

The chain has TRBV30 and TRBJ1-5, with TRBD1 identical over 8 bases. Germline V lookup: CDR1 GTSNPN, CDR2 SVGIG (reference sequence). Trimming at V came to 2 bases and at J to 5 bases, leaving 11 bases not matched to a gene. CDR3 length: 16 residues. CDR3 residues: CAWSTAGTGLYQPQHF. The CDR3 DNA reads TGTGCCTGGAGTACTGCCGGGACAGGTCTCTATCAGCCCCAGCATTTT.

The rearrangement links TRBV5-4 to TRBJ1-4; D perhaps matches TRBD1 (5 bases). The germline V and J ends were trimmed by 5 bases and 8 bases, with 16 bases remaining between them. The CDR3 is 14 residues long. CDR1 SGHNT and CDR2 YYREEE come from the germline V gene (reference sequence). The CDR3 sequence: CASSTWGGGEKLFF. CDR3 sequence (DNA): TGTGCCAGCAGTACTTGGGGGGGTGGAGAAAAACTGTTTTTT.

This clone was seen a single time. This chain uses TRBV7-2 with TRBJ2-7; 8 nucleotides agree with TRBD1. From germline, CDR1 is SGHTA and CDR2 FQGNSA. The CDR3 runs to 13 residues. The V gene end was trimmed by 1 base and the J gene end by 4 bases; junction bases not matched to a gene: 0. The CDR3 DNA is TGTGCCAGCAGCTTAGGGGACAGGTACGAGCAGTACTTC. Its protein product is CASSLGDRYEQYF.

J is TRBJ1-2 and V is TRBV5-6; D is unresolved. Germline CDR1 and CDR2: SGHDT and YYEEEE. CDR3 length: 15 amino acids. Trimming left V 6 bases short and J 6 bases short, with 21 bases between. The CDR3 is CASTLDGQNTNGYTF. CDR3 DNA: TGTGCCAGCACCCTCGATGGCCAAAACACCAATGGCTACACCTTC.

V usage is TRBV4-3 and J usage is TRBJ1-6; D might be TRBD1 (5 bases). Germline V gives CDR1 LGHNA, CDR2 YSLEER. The CDR3 loop spans 15 amino acids. The V end was cut by 0 bases, the J end by 7 bases, with 10 bases between. CDR3 bases: TGCGCCAGCAGCCAAGATGGAGGGGCGAATTCACCCCTCCACTTT. Translated, it gives CASSQDGGANSPLHF.

The chain is built from TRBV24-1 and TRBJ1-3, with 10 bases matching TRBD1. This CDR3 has 18 amino acids. Per the germline V gene, CDR1 is KGHDR and CDR2 is SFDVKD. J lost 10 bases, V lost 0 bases, and 14 bases had no gene match. CDR3 DNA sequence: TGTGCCACCAGTGATTTGCCCGTCGTGGGACAGGGGTCGTGGACCATATATTTT. Translated: CATSDLPVVGQGSWTIYF.

The V and J genes are TRBV23-1 and TRBJ2-5; D is ambiguous. TRBV23-1 is recorded as an ORF, its role being uncertain. V lost 6 bases and J 5 bases, leaving 13 bases between the germline ends. The CDR3 is 13 amino acids. The CDR3 sequence is CASRTILKETQYF. CDR3 nucleotide sequence: TGCGCCAGCAGGACGATACTAAAGGAGACCCAGTACTTC.

This rearrangement joins TRBV18 to TRBJ1-5; D might be TRBD1 (5 bases). Trimming removed 2 bases at V and 0 bases at J, with 14 bases between. The germline CDR1 and CDR2 sequences are KGHSH and LQKENI. The CDR3 is made up of 17 amino acids. As DNA, the CDR3 is TGTGCCAGCTCACCAGGGGCGGGGGGTAATAGCAATCAGCCCCAGCATTTT. This sequence encodes CASSPGAGGNSNQPQHF.

V gene TRBV30 combines with J gene TRBJ1-1; D perhaps matches TRBD1 (5 bases). The CDR3 has 14 residues. Trimming stripped 5 bases from V and 4 bases from J, with 17 bases between. CDR1 GTSNPN and CDR2 SVGIG come from the germline V gene (reference sequence). The CDR3 sequence: CAWHKGFHGTEAFF. CDR3 coding DNA: TGTGCCTGGCATAAGGGGTTCCATGGCACTGAAGCTTTCTTT.

There are a few counts of this clone. This chain uses TRBV29-1 with TRBJ1-3; TRBD1 is a possible D gene (5 bases). Germline loops: CDR1 SQVTM, CDR2 ANQGSEA. With 0 bases removed from V and 2 bases from J, the gap between germline ends came to 8 bases. The CDR3 covers 14 residues. DNA for the CDR3: TGCAGCGTTGAAGAACGCAGGGCTGGAAACACCATATATTTT. Its protein product is CSVEERRAGNTIYF.

The rearrangement links TRBV5-5 to TRBJ1-4; 8 nucleotides line up with TRBD1. The junction had 8 bases not matched to a gene; V was cut back by 5 bases and J by 8 bases. CDR3 length equals 14 residues. Germline assignment: CDR1 SGHKS and CDR2 YYEKEE (reference sequence). The CDR3 protein is CASRKGQVDEKLFF. The CDR3 DNA follows: TGTGCCAGCAGGAAGGGACAGGTTGACGAAAAACTGTTTTTT.

This chain joins TRBV5-1 and TRBJ2-1; no clear D gene. The CDR3 extends over 12 amino acids. Trimming removed 0 bases from V and 8 bases from J, with 6 bases in between. Germline V CDR1 and CDR2: SGHRS, YFSETQ. CDR3 sequence reads: CASSLASDEQFF. In DNA, the CDR3 is TGCGCCAGCAGCTTGGCCAGCGATGAGCAGTTCTTC. Full variable domain (missing parts from reference TRBV5-1 and TRBJ2-1): KAGVTQTPRYLIKTRGQQVTLSCSPISGHRSVSWYQQTPGQGLQFLFEYFSETQRNKGNFPGRFSGRQFSNSRSEMNVSTLELGDSALYLCASSLASDEQFFGPGTRLTVL.

The genes are TRBV19 and TRBJ1-2; D is ambiguous. Per the germline V gene, CDR1 is LNHDA and CDR2 is SQIVND (reference sequence). There are 11 residues in the CDR3. V was cut by 10 bases and J by 2 bases, with 8 bases left in between. DNA for the CDR3: TGTGCCACCGAGAGGAACTATGGCTACACCTTC. Its protein product is CATERNYGYTF.

V usage is TRBV18 and J usage is TRBJ1-2; TRBD1 matches at 8 bases. This CDR3 has 14 residues. Germline V CDR1 and CDR2: KGHSH, LQKENI. V was clipped by 4 bases and J by 4 bases; unmatched bases: 5. The CDR3 DNA reads TGTGCCAGCTCACTACAACAGGGGGGCTATGGCTACACCTTC. It encodes CASSLQQGGYGYTF.